The 15 T cell receptor beta chains in this list originate from one sample, sequenced in a study of blood T cell repertoires in COVID-19. Assay used: immunoSEQ multiplex PCR; TCRdb lists only in-frame clones, some missing. This sample has about 220,000 clones, with about 91% found just once. Sequencing was carried out using PBMCs or T cells enriched from blood (not recorded which). The receptors come from a woman aged 45-59 years with acute COVID-19.

The chain combines TRBV28 with TRBJ1-2; D might be TRBD1 (6 bases). The V end lost 2 bases, the J end lost 4 bases, and 8 bases lay between the germline ends. From germline, CDR1 is MDHEN and CDR2 SYDVKM. The CDR3 has 13 residues. CDR3 amino acids: CASSLGGGYGYTF. DNA of the CDR3: TGTGCCAGCAGTTTAGGGGGCGGCTATGGCTACACCTTC.

Written as DNA, the CDR3 is TGTGCCAGCAGTGAGGGGCCCGGGGAGCTGTTTTTT. Amino acid sequence: CASSEGPGELFF. This chain connects TRBV2 to TRBJ2-2; D possibly corresponds to TRBD1 (5 bases). The CDR3 spans 12 residues. Germline CDR1 and CDR2: SNHLY and FYNNEI. V was clipped by 3 bases and J by 6 bases, with 5 bases between them.

V gene TRBV6-6 combines with J gene TRBJ2-5; D not resolved. The CDR3 runs 16 residues. Germline-derived CDR1 and CDR2 are MNHNY and SVGAGI (reference sequence). V was cut by 0 bases and J by 5 bases, with 16 bases left in between. CDR3 DNA: TGTGCCAGCAGTTACTCGGATAGGCAGGTCTATGAGACCCAGTACTTC. Protein: CASSYSDRQVYETQYF.

This clone was counted a single time. The chain is built from TRBV15 and TRBJ2-7; perhaps TRBD2 as D (6 bases). CDR3 length equals 16 residues. Germline V lookup: CDR1 LNHNV, CDR2 YYDKDF (reference sequence). The V end lost 0 bases, the J end lost 1 base, and 13 bases lay between the germline ends. As DNA, the CDR3 is TGTGCCACCAGCAGAGATGGGGAGGAAGGGTCCTACGAGCAGTACTTC. It is translated as CATSRDGEEGSYEQYF.

The chain recombines TRBV12-3 or TRBV12-4 with TRBJ1-4, with a possible D match to TRBD1 (6 bases). Trimming pared 3 bases from V and 12 bases from J, leaving 14 bases between. CDR3 length equals 13 residues. CDR3 in DNA: TGTGCCAGCAGTTTGGGGGCCAAATATGAACTGTTTTTT. Protein product: CASSLGAKYELFF.

J is TRBJ2-2 and V is TRBV6-4; TRBD1 agrees at 7 bases. V shed 7 bases and J 7 bases; nucleotides not matched to a gene: 9. Per the germline V gene, CDR1 is MRHNA and CDR2 is SNTAGT. The CDR3 has 14 residues. Here the CDR3 DNA reads TGTGCCAGCATGGAGGACAGGAAGGGCGGGGAGCTGTTTTTT. Translating it yields CASMEDRKGGELFF.

The chain employs TRBV4-2 and TRBJ2-7; no reliable D call. V lost 1 base and J lost 1, with 5 bases in between. In germline, CDR1 is LGHNA, CDR2 YNFKEQ. The CDR3 spans 13 residues. This CDR3 reads CASSQATSYEQYF. CDR3 coding DNA: TGTGCCAGCAGCCAAGCGACTTCCTACGAGCAGTACTTC.

V is TRBV19 and J is TRBJ1-5, with D maybe TRBD1 (6 bases). The CDR3 loop spans 16 amino acids. The V gene lost 4 bases and the J gene lost 2 bases, with 15 bases spanning the gap. Germline CDR1 reads LNHDA; CDR2 reads SQIVND (reference sequence). The CDR3 protein is CASSNYGGLGNQPQHF. CDR3 DNA: TGTGCCAGTAGTAATTACGGGGGGCTCGGCAATCAGCCCCAGCATTTT.

The rearrangement uses TRBV4-2 and TRBJ2-7; D may be TRBD2 (6 bases). This CDR3 has 16 amino acids. Per the germline V gene, CDR1 is LGHNA and CDR2 is YNFKEQ. V lost 4 bases, J lost 0 bases, and 16 bases lay in between. DNA of the CDR3: TGTGCCAGCAGCCGGGAAAGGGGACTGGTCTCCTACGAGCAGTACTTC. It codes for CASSRERGLVSYEQYF.

This clone was seen more than once but under ten times. The chain has TRBV6-1 and TRBJ1-5; 7 nucleotides align to TRBD1. The CDR3 length is 16 residues. The germline gives CDR1 MNHNS, CDR2 SASEGT. V gave up 2 bases and J gave up 2 bases; unmatched junction bases: 6. CDR3 bases: TGTGCCAGCAGTGAACCCGTCCAGGGGGGCAATCAGCCCCAGCATTTT. Translating it yields CASSEPVQGGNQPQHF.

V and J are TRBV24-1 and TRBJ1-5, with a possible D match to TRBD1 (6 bases). This CDR3 has 14 residues. Germline CDR1 KGHDR, CDR2 SFDVKD. V was trimmed by 4 bases and J by 2 bases, leaving 8 bases between them. The CDR3 loop reads CATSEGGGNQPQHF. The CDR3 bases are TGTGCCACCAGTGAAGGGGGTGGCAATCAGCCCCAGCATTTT.

On this clone itself: Germline and junction disagree at one end, which may indicate a read error. The chain is built from TRBV6-5 and TRBJ2-2, with TRBD1 matching 10 bases. CDR3 size: 15 residues. CDR1 and CDR2 (germline): MNHEY, SVGAGI. DNA of the CDR3: TGTGCCAGCAATTACGGGACAGGGGCCACCGGGGAGCTGTTTTTT. Protein product: CASNYGTGATGELFF.

The chain carries TRBV11-2 and TRBJ1-4, with TRBD1 matching 12 bases. J was trimmed by 5 bases and V by 5 bases; bases with no gene match: 9. There are 17 residues in the CDR3. Germline-derived CDR1 and CDR2 are SGHAT and FQNNGV. CDR3 DNA sequence: TGTGCCAGCAGCACAATATGGGACAGGGGGCTGAATGAAAAACTGTTTTTT. Translated, it gives CASSTIWDRGLNEKLFF.

This chain joins TRBV7-2 and TRBJ2-3; the D gene is possibly TRBD1 (6 bases). From germline, CDR1 is SGHTA and CDR2 FQGNSA. Trimming took off 3 bases at V and 2 bases at J, with 9 bases between the two ends. This CDR3 has 14 amino acids. In DNA form, the CDR3 reads TGTGCCAGCAGCTTCGAGGGGGTCACAGATACGCAGTATTTT. Residues: CASSFEGVTDTQYF.

CDR3 loop: CASSLAGTSGQETQYF. DNA for the CDR3: TGTGCCAGCAGCTTGGCCGGGACTAGCGGACAAGAGACCCAGTACTTC. This chain uses TRBV7-7 with TRBJ2-5, with 11 bases aligning to TRBD2. Germline values: CDR1 SSHAT, CDR2 FNYEAQ (reference sequence). This CDR3 comprises 16 residues. Trimming removed 3 bases from V and 2 bases from J; junction bases left unmatched: 5.